Described below is a single TCR beta chain sequence and its context. The junction shows a germline mismatch at one end, possibly a read error. The sample belongs to a study of blood T cells in healthy people across ages. Germline values: CDR1 MGHDK, CDR2 SYGVNS. The CDR3 has 13 residues. Alongside a J-beta primer mix, a sample-barcoded 5' primer served in a second PCR lasting about 7 to 12 cycles. TCRdb ran MiXCR on the 5' RACE reads and lists one entry per CDR3 protein. The profile covers roughly 700,000 distinct CDR3 sequences, with 45% to 50% appearing a single time and approximately 32% taken by the ten largest. Aged about 6 to 95, donors were systemically healthy Caucasians from Russia. Samples each had at least 5.5 micrograms of total RNA extracted.

The gene calls are TRBV25-1 and TRBJ2-1; TRBD2 is a possible D gene (5 bases). The sequence derives from a woman aged 60 to 75 in good health. The specimen sequenced was blood. CDR3 in amino acids: CASSDWGDNEQFF. The CDR3 DNA sequence: TGTGCCAGCAGTGATTGGGGAGACAATGAGCAGTTCTTT. Looking up the rest from reference TRBV25-1 and TRBJ2-1 gives the full variable domain: EADIYQTPRYLVIGTGKKITLECSQTMGHDKMYWYQQDPGMELHLIHYSYGVNSTEKGDLSSESTVSRIRTEHFPLTLESARPSHTSQYLCASSDWGDNEQFFGPGTRLTVL.